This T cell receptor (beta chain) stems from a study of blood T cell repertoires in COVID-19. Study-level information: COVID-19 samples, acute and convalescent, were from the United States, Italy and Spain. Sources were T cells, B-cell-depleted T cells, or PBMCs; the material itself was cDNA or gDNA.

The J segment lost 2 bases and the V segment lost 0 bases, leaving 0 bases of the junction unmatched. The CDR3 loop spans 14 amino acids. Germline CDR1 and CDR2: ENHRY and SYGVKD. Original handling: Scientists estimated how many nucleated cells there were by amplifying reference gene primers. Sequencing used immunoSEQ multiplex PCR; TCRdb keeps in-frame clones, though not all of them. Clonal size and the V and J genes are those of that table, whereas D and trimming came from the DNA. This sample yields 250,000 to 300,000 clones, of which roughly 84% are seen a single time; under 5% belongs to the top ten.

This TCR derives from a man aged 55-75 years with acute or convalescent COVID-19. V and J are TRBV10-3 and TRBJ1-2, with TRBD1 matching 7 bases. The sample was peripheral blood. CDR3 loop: CAISESGQNYGYTF. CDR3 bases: TGTGCCATCAGTGAGTCGGGACAGAACTATGGCTACACCTTC.